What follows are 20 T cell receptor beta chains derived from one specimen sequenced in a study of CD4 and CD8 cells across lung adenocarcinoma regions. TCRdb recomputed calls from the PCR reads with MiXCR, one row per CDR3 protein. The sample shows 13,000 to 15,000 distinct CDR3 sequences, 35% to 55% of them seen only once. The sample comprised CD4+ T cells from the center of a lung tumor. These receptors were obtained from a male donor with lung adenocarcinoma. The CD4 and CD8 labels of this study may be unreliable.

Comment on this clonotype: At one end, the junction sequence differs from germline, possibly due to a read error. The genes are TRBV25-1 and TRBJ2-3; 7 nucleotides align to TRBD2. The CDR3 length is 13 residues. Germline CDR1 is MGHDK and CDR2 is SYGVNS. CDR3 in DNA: TGTGGGAGCGGGGAAAGAGGCACAGAGACGCAGTATTTC. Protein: CGSGERGTETQYF.

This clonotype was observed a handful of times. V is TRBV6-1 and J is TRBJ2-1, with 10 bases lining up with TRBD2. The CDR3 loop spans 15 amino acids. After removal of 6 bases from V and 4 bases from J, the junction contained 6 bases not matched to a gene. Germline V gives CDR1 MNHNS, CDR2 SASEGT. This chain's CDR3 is CASSPASGGYNEQFF. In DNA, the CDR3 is TGTGCCAGCAGCCCGGCTAGCGGGGGTTACAATGAGCAGTTCTTC.

Here the CDR3 reads CASKPGLAPYNEQFF. The DNA of the CDR3 is TGTGCCAGCAAACCGGGACTAGCACCCTACAATGAGCAGTTCTTC. The chain carries TRBV6-8 and TRBJ2-1; 9 bases agree with TRBD2. Germline V gene lookup returns CDR1 MNHGY and CDR2 SAAAGT. This CDR3 is 15 amino acids long. V gave up 7 bases and J gave up 2 bases; unmatched junction bases: 6.

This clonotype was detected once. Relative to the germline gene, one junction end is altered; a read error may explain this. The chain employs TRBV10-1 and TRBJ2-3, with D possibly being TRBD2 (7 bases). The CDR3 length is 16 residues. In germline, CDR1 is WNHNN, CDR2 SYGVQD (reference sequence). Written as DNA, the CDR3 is TGCGCCAGCAGGGGGCCGGGGGGCGGGAGCGCAGATACCCAGTATTTC. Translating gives CASRGPGGGSADTQYF.

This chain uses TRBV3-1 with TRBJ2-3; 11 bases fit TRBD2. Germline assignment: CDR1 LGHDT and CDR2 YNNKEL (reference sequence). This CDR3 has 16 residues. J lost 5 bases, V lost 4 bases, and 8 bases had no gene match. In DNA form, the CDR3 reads TGTGCCAGCAGCCCCACTAGCGGGAGTTTGGGAGATACGCAGTATTTT. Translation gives CASSPTSGSLGDTQYF.

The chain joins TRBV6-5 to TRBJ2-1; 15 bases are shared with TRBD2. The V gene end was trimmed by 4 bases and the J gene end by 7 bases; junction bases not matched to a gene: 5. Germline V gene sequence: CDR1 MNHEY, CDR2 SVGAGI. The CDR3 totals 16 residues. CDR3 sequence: CASSSGLAGGWNEQFF. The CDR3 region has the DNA TGTGCCAGCAGTTCGGGACTAGCGGGAGGATGGAATGAGCAGTTCTTC.

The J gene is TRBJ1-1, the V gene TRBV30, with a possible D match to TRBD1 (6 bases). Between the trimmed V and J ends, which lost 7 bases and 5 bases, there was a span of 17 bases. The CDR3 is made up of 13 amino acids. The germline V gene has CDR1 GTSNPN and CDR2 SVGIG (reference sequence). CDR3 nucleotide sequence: TGTGCCTTACAGCGGGGGGCCGTGACTGAAGCTTTCTTT. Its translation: CALQRGAVTEAFF.

CDR3 sequence (DNA): TGTGCCAGCAGTTTAGGGTCAGGGAGGACCCAGTACTTC. Its translation is CASSLGSGRTQYF. J is TRBJ2-1 and V is TRBV27, with D perhaps assigned TRBD1 or TRBD2 (5 bases each). The J call may be wrong; the DNA end is better matched by TRBJ2-5. Germline CDR1 reads MNHEY; CDR2 reads SMNVEV (reference sequence). The CDR3 spans 13 residues.

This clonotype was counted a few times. The CDR3 spells CASSEWTAVVGTQYF. For the CDR3, the DNA is TGTGCCAGCAGTGAATGGACCGCCGTAGTTGGGACCCAGTACTTC. V is TRBV6-1 and J is TRBJ2-5; no reliable D call. This CDR3 is 15 amino acids long. The V and J ends lost 2 bases and 7 bases respectively, with 17 bases between them. Germline V gives CDR1 MNHNS, CDR2 SASEGT.

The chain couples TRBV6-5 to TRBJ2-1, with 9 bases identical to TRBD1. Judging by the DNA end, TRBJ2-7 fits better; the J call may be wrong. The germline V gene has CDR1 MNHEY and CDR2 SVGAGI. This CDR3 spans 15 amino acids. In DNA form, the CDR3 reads TGTGCCAGCAGTTACTCCCGGGACAGGGTAAACGAGCAGTACTTC. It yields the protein CASSYSRDRVNEQYF.

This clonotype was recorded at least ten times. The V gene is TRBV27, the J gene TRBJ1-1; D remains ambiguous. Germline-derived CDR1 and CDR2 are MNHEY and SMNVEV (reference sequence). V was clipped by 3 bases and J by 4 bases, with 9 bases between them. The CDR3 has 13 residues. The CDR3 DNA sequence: TGTGCCAGCAGTTTGGGCAGAGGCACTGAAGCTTTCTTT. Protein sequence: CASSLGRGTEAFF.

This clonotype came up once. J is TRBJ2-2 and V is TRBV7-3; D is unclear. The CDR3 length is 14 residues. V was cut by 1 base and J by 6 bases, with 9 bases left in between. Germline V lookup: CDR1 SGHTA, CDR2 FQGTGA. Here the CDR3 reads CASSLSSTAGELFF. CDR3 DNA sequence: TGTGCCAGCAGCTTAAGCAGCACCGCCGGGGAGCTGTTTTTT.

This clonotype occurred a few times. This CDR3 is CASSYNGGLDTEAFF. In nucleotides, the CDR3 is TGTGCCAGCAGTTACAACGGGGGGTTAGACACTGAAGCTTTCTTT. The gene calls are TRBV6-5 and TRBJ1-1, with D possibly matching TRBD1 (5 bases). In germline, CDR1 is MNHEY, CDR2 SVGAGI. V was shortened by 2 bases and J by 3 bases, with 13 bases between the two germline ends. The CDR3 spans 15 residues.

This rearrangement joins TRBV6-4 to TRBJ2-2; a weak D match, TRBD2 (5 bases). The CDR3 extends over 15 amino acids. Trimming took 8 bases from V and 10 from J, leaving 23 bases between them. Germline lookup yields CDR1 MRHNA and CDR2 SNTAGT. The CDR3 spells CASGLQSVSPEELFF. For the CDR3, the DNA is TGTGCCAGCGGACTCCAGTCCGTAAGTCCCGAGGAGCTGTTTTTT.

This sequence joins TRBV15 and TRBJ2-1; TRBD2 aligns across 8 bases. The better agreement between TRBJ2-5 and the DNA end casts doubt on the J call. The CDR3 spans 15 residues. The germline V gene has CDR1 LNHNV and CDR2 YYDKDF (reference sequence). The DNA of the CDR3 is TGTGCCACCAGCAGAGCGGGGGGGGCCTTGGAGACCCAGTACTTC. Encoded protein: CATSRAGGALETQYF.

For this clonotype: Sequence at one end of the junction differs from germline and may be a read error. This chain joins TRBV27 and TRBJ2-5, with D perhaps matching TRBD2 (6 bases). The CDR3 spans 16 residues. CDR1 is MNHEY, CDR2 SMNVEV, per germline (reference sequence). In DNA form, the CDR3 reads TGTGCCAGCGGGGTAGTCGGGAGCGCCGACCAAGAGACGCAGTACTTC. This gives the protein CASGVVGSADQETQYF.

CDR3 sequence (DNA): TGTGCCAAGAGCTGTGCGAACAGCGGTGAGCAGTTCTTC. Translation gives CAKSCANSGEQFF. V and J are TRBV10-3 and TRBJ2-1; TRBD2 might be the D (5 bases). CDR3 length equals 13 residues. The V end was cut by 10 bases, the J end by 9 bases, with 19 bases between. CDR1 ENHRY and CDR2 SYGVKD come from the germline V gene.

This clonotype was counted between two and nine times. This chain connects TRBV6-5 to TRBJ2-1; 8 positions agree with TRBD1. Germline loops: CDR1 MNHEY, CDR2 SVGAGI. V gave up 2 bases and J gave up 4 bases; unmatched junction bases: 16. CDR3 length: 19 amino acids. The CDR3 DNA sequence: TGTGCCAGCAGTTACCACAGGGGGAGTTCAAAGGGGAATTACAATGAGCAGTTCTTC. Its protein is CASSYHRGSSKGNYNEQFF.

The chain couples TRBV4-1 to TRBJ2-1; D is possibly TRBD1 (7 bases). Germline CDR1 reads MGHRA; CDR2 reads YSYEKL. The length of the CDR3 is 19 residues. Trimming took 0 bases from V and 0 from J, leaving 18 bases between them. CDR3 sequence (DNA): TGCGCCAGCAGCCAAGATTGGAGGGGGCAATGGTACTCCTACAATGAGCAGTTCTTC. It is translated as CASSQDWRGQWYSYNEQFF.

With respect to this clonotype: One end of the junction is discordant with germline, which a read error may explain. The CDR3 bases are TGTGCCAGCAGGCTGAGCACCGGGGAGCAGTTTTTT. Translation: CASRLSTGEQFF. The rearrangement joins TRBV6-1 to TRBJ2-2; maybe TRBD2 (5 bases). This CDR3 spans 12 amino acids. Germline values: CDR1 MNHNS, CDR2 SASEGT.